This T cell receptor (beta chain) is from a study of T-cell reconstitution after alpha-beta-depleted transplantation in children. V gave up 4 bases and J gave up 0 bases, with 11 bases separating them. Germline V gene data show CDR1 as SGHRS and CDR2 as YFSETQ. The CDR3 runs to 15 residues. TCRbeta library construction was performed incorporating unique molecular identifiers. TCRdb reprocessed the PCR reads via MiXCR and lists one record per CDR3 protein. The table shows 120,000 or so distinct CDR3 sequences, with 10% occurring only once. The sample holds many counts of this clonotype. The specimen comprised PBMCs from the stem cell graft donor, sampled from the stem cell graft. This TCR came from a human donor who donated a stem cell graft to a child with acute lymphoblastic leukemia. The chain couples TRBV5-1 to TRBJ1-5; D is possibly TRBD1 (5 bases). The CDR3 here is CASSPGGDSNQPQHF. The CDR3 bases are TGCGCCAGCAGCCCCGGAGGGGATAGCAATCAGCCCCAGCATTTT.